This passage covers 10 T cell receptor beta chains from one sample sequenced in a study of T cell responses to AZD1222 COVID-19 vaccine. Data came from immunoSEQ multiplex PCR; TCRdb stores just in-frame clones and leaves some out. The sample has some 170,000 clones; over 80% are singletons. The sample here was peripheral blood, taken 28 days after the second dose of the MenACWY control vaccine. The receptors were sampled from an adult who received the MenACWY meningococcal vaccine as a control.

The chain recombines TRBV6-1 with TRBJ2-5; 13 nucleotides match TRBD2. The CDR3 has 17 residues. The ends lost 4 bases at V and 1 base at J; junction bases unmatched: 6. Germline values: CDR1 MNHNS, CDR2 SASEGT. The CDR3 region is CASSVTSGGRSQETQYF. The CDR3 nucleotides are TGTGCCAGCAGTGTGACTAGCGGGGGGCGATCCCAAGAGACCCAGTACTTC.

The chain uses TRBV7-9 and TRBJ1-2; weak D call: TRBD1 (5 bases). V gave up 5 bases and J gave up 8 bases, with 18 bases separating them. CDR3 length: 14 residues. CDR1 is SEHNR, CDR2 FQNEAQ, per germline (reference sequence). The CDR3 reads CASSDTGTLLGYTF. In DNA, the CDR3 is TGTGCCAGCAGCGATACCGGGACGCTTCTAGGCTACACCTTC. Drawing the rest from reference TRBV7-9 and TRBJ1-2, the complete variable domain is DTGVSQNPRHKITKRGQNVTFRCDPISEHNRLYWYRQTLGQGPEFLTYFQNEAQLEKSRLLSDRFSAERPKGSFSTLEIQRTEQGDSAMYLCASSDTGTLLGYTFGSGTRLTVV.

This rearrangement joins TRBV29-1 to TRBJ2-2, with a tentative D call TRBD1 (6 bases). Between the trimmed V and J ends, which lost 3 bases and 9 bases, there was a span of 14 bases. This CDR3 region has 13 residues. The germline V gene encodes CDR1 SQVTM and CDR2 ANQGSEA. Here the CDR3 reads CSVETGVSRELFF. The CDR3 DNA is TGCAGCGTTGAGACAGGAGTGTCGAGGGAGCTGTTTTTT.

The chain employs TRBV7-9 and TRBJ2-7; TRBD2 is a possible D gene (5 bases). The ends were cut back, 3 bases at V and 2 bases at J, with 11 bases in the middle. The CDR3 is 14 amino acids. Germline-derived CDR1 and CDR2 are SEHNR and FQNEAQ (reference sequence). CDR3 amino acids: CASSLEEPTYEQYF. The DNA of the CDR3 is TGTGCCAGCAGCTTGGAGGAACCGACCTACGAGCAGTACTTC.

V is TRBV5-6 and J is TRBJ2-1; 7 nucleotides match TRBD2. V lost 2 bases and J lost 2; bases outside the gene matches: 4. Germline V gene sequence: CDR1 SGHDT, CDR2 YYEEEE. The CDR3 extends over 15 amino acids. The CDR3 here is CASSFGAGAYNEQFF. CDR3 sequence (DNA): TGTGCCAGCAGCTTTGGGGCGGGAGCCTACAATGAGCAGTTCTTC.

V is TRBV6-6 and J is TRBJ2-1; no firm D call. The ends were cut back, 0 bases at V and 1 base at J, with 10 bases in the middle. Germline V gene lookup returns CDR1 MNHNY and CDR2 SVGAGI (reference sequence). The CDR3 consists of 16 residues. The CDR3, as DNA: TGTGCCAGCAGTTACTCTGTTAGGCGGTCCTACAATGAGCAGTTCTTC. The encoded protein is CASSYSVRRSYNEQFF.

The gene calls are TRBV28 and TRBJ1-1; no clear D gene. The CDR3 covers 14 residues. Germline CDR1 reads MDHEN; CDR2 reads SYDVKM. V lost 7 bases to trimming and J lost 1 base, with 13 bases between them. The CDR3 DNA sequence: TGTGCCAGCACCCAAGACGGATGGAACACTGAAGCTTTCTTT. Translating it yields CASTQDGWNTEAFF.

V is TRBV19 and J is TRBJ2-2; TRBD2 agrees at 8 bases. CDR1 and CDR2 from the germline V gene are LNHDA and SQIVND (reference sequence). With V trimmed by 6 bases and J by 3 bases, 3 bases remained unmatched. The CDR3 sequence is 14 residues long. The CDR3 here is CASSSGRDTGELFF. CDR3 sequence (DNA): TGTGCCAGTAGCTCCGGGAGGGACACCGGGGAGCTGTTTTTT.

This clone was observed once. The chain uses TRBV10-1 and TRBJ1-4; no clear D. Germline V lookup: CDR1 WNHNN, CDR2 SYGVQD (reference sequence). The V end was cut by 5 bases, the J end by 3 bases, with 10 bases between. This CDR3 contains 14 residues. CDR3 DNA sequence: TGCGCCAGCAGTACCGGACGGCCTAATGAAAAACTGTTTTTT. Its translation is CASSTGRPNEKLFF.

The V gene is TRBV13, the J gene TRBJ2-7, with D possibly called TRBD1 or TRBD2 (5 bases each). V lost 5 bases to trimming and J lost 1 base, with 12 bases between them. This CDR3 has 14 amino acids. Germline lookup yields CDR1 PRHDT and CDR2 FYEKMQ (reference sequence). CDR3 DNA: TGTGCCAGCAGCCCCCGGGACGTATCCTACGAGCAGTACTTC. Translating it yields CASSPRDVSYEQYF.